The T cell receptor beta chain described here comes from a study of cytotoxic CD8 clonotypes in ibrutinib-treated CLL (dated by TCRdb to the early 2020s). About the full investigation: In this cohort, approximately 14 patients were treatment-naive and 11 to 12 were relapsed/refractory, while some 18 had unmutated IGHV. Responses were partial in some 24 patients and complete in 2; after median about 70 months follow-up, roughly 14 stayed in remission and about twelve progressed. The response samples were drawn at a median of approximately 12 months into treatment, with a range of about 6 to 40 months. An average of about 260,000 productive templates and 94,082 productive rearrangements was obtained per sample. Of the 86 people in the trial, about 27 had longitudinal samples available. Cryopreserved peripheral blood mononuclear cells were collected before treatment, at response, and at either disease progression or sustained remission. Patients were still on ibrutinib when every remission and progressive disease sample was collected.

According to the study, the label for this sample's time point signals: about twelve months on ibrutinib. For TCR beta library preparation, about 2 micrograms of genomic DNA was extracted from cryopreserved PBMCs. Longitudinal blood samples from CLL patients receiving ibrutinib monotherapy were subjected to high-throughput TCR beta sequencing. The patients took part in an open-label, single-center phase 2 trial of ibrutinib monotherapy. Broader findings and caveats from the paper: Clonality rose at ibrutinib response, remained stable during sustained remission, and dropped back toward baseline at progression. Public clonotypes were found to be uncommon and were observed to contract or remain stable during treatment; the increase in clonality was shown to reflect expansion of private clonotypes at ibrutinib response. Lymph node repertoires were not examined, and the timing of sampling was not matched between patients in sustained remission and those whose disease progressed. Baseline clonality was found to be higher than that of age-matched healthy donors and was strongly correlated with circulating CD8+ T-cell counts.

Each clonotype received, on average, about 10x coverage in deep resolution sequencing performed on a MiSeq, where the target depth lay between 1 in 1 million and 1 in 200,000 T cells. The immunoSEQ hsTCRB Kit was used to generate TCR beta libraries. On the study's bioinformatics: Data were analyzed with ImmunoSEQ Data Assistant and ImmunoSEQ Analyzer, with V, D and J genes assigned per IMGT definitions. Clonality, which ranges from 0 to 1, was calculated as one minus the normalized Shannon entropy of productive rearrangement frequencies. Only overrepresented clonotypes making up at least 0.05% of each patient's repertoire were included in the public clonotype analysis. More than ten age-matched healthy donor repertoires from immuneACCESS were used as controls for clonality. TCRdb limited this immuneACCESS table to in-frame rearrangements with V and J called. A share of clones is missing; checked studies link under half to unresolved V genes, and the rest is unexplained. V and J calls and clone size come straight from that table; D and trimming were deduced from the DNA. The sample profile shows roughly 200,000 clones; about four fifths of them were found once. The ten largest clones add up to 11% of the sample.

CDR3 length: 13 amino acids, cysteine to phenylalanine. The sequence is cut down to CDR3 DNA, 39 bases in frame from base 1. CDR1 is given as LNHNV and CDR2 as YYDKDF, both from the germline V gene (reference sequence). V drops 2 bases and J drops 8 bases, leaving 12 bases in between. With respect to this clone: There is no known antigen for this receptor. Base qualities are not at hand, and no much larger clone is one base apart.

The origin of this receptor is a human donor with chronic lymphocytic leukemia. Source: PBMCs, taken after 12 months of ibrutinib treatment. The rearrangement combines TRBV15 with TRBJ1-2; the D gene cannot be named for sure. The sequenced DNA is TGTGCCACCAGCAGACCCGAAGTGACAGGCTACACCTTC. This gives the protein CATSRPEVTGYTF.